This T cell receptor (beta chain) was retrieved from a study of OX40 agonist ivuxolimab in advanced cancers. Study information: Patients with hepatocellular carcinoma, melanoma, renal cell or head and neck cancer made up the dose-escalation patients. Notes on the study in general: Clonal expansion was seen in CD4+ and CD8+ blood T cells by week 6 at 0.1 to 3.0 mg/kg.

Some clones are missing from TCRdb's copy, which holds only in-frame ones; the method was immunoSEQ multiplex PCR. Here the sample spans tens of thousands of clones, over 80% being singletons. A word on this clone: What it binds is not known.

Germline V gene data show CDR1 as ENHRY and CDR2 as SYGVKD. The trim removed 3 bases at V and 3 bases at J, leaving 8 bases unmatched. The CDR3 runs 15 residues. The receptor comes from an adult with an advanced solid tumor such as melanoma, head and neck, liver or kidney cancer. Sequencing used CD4+ or CD8+ T cells sorted from blood, obtained in a trial of the OX40 agonist ivuxolimab. This chain joins TRBV10-3 and TRBJ2-7, with TRBD1 matching over 7 bases. The CDR3: CAISDGTARRYEQYF. The DNA for the CDR3 is TGTGCCATCAGTGACGGGACAGCCAGGCGCTACGAGCAGTACTTC.